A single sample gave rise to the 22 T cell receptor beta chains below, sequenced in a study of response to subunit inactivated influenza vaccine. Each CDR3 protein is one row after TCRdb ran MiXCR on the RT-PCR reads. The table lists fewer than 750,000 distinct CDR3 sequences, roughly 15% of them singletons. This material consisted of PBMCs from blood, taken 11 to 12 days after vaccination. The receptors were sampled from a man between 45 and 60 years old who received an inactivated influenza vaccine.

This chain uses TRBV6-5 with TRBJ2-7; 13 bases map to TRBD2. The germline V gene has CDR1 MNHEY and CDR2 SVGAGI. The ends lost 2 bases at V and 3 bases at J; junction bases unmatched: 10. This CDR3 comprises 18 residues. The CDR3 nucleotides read TGTGCCAGCAGTTACGGGACTAGCGGGGTTCTAGGGAACTACGAGCAGTACTTC. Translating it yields CASSYGTSGVLGNYEQYF.

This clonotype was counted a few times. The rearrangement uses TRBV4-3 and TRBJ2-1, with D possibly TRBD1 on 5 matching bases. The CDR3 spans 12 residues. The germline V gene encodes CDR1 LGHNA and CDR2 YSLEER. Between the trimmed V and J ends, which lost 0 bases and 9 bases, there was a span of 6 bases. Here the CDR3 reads CASSQDQGEQFF. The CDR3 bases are TGCGCCAGCAGCCAAGATCAGGGTGAGCAGTTCTTC.

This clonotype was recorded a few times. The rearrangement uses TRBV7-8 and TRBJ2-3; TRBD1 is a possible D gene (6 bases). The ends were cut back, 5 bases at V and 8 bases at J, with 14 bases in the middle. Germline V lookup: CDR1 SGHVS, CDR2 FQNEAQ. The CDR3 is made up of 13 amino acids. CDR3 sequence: CASSLGDILTQYF. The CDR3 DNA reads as TGTGCCAGCAGCCTGGGGGACATTCTTACGCAGTATTTT.

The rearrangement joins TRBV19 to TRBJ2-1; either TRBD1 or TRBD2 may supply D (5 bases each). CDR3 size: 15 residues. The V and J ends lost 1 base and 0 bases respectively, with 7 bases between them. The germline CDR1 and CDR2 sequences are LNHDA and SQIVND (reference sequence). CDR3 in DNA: TGTGCCAGTAGTATAGTCGGGGCCTCCTACAATGAGCAGTTCTTC. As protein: CASSIVGASYNEQFF.

CDR3: CASSRGRGSPLHF. For the CDR3, the DNA is TGTGCCAGCAGTCGCGGACGGGGTTCACCCCTCCACTTT. The genes are TRBV7-9 and TRBJ1-6; no clear D. The V and J ends lost 6 bases and 9 bases respectively, with 12 bases between them. The V gene's germline CDR1 is SEHNR and CDR2 FQNEAQ (reference sequence). There are 13 residues in the CDR3.

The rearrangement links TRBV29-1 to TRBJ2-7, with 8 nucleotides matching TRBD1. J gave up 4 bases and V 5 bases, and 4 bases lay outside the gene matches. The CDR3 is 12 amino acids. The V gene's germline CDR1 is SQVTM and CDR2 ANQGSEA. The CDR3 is CSVLRGPYEQYF. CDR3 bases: TGCAGCGTTCTCAGGGGGCCGTACGAGCAGTACTTC.

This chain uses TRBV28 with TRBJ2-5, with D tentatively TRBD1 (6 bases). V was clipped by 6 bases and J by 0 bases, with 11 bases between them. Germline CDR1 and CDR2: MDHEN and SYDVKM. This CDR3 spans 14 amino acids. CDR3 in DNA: TGTGCCAGCAGACTTCAGGGGAACCAAGAGACCCAGTACTTC. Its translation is CASRLQGNQETQYF. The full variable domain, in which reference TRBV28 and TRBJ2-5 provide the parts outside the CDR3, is DVKVTQSSRYLVKRTGEKVFLECVQDMDHENMFWYRQDPGLGLRLIYFSYDVKMKEKGDIPEGYSVSREKKERFSLILESASTNQTSMYLCASRLQGNQETQYFGPGTRLLVL.

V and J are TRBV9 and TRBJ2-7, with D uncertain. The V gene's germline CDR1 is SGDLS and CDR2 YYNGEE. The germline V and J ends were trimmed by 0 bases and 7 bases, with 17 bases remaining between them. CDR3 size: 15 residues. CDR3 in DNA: TGTGCCAGCAGCGTAGGTCCCGACCGTTGGGGTGAGCAGTACTTC. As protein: CASSVGPDRWGEQYF.

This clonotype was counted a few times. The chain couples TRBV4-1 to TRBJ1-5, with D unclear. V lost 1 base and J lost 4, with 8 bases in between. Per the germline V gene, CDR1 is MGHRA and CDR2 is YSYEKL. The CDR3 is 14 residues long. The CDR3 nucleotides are TGCGCCAGCAGCCAAGTCTTGCGGAATCAGCCCCAGCATTTT. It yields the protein CASSQVLRNQPQHF.

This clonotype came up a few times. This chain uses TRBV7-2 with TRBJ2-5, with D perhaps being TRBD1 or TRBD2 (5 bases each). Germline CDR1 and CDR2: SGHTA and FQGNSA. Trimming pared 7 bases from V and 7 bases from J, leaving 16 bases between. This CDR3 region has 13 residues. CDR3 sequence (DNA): TGTGCCAGCACCGAGGGGCCTGAGATGACCCAGTACTTC. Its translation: CASTEGPEMTQYF.

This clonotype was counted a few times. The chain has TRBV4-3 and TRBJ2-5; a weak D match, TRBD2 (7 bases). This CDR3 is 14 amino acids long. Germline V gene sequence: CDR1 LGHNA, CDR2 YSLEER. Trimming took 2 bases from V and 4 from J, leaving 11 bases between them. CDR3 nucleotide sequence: TGCGCCAGCAGCCAAAACGGGGGGCGAGAGACCCAGTACTTC. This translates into CASSQNGGRETQYF.

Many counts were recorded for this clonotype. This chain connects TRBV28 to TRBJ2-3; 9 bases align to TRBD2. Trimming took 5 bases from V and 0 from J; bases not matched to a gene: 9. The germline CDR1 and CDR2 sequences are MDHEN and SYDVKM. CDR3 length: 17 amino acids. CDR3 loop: CASSNGGGVRSTDTQYF. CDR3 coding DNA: TGTGCCAGCAGTAACGGCGGGGGGGTCCGAAGCACAGATACGCAGTATTTT.

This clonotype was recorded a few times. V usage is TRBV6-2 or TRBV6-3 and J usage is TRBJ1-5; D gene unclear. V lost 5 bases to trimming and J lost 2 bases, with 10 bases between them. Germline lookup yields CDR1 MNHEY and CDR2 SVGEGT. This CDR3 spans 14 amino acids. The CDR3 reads CASSAGRGNQPQHF. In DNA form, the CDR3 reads TGTGCCAGCAGTGCAGGCCGGGGCAATCAGCCCCAGCATTTT.

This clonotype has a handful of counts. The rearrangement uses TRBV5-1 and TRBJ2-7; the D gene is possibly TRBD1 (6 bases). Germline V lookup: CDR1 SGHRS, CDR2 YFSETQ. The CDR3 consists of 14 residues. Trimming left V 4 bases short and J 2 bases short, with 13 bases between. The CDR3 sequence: CASSLGDITYEQYF. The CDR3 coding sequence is TGCGCCAGCAGCCTTGGGGACATAACCTACGAGCAGTACTTC.

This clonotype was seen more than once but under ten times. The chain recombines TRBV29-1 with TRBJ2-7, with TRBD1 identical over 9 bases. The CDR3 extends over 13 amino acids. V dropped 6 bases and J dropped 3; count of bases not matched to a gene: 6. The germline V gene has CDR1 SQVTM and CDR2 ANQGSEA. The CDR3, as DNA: TGCAGCGTGCTGACAGGGGGAAACTACGAGCAGTACTTC. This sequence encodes CSVLTGGNYEQYF.

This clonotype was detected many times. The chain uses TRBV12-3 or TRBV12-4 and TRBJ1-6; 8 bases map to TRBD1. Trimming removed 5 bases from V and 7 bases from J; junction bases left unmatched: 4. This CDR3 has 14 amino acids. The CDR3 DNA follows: TGTGCCAGCAGTACTGACAGGGGAAATTCACCCCTCCACTTT. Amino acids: CASSTDRGNSPLHF.

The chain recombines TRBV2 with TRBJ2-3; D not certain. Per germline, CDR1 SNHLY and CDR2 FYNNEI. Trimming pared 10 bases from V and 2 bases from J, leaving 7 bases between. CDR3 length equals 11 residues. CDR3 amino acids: CATKVTDTQYF. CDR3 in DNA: TGTGCCACCAAGGTCACAGATACGCAGTATTTT.

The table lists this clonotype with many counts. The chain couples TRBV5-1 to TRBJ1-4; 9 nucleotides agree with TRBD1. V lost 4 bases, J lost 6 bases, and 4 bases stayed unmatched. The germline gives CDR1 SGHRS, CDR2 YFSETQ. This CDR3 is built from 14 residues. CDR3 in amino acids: CASSPGDRDEKLFF. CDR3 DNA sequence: TGCGCCAGCAGCCCAGGGGACAGGGATGAAAAACTGTTTTTT.

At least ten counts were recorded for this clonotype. The DNA for the CDR3 is TGTGCCAGCAGACCCCAGCGGGAGAGCTCCTACAATGAGCAGTTCTTC. Translating gives CASRPQRESSYNEQFF. The genes are TRBV6-1 and TRBJ2-1, with 8 bases aligning to TRBD2. From germline, CDR1 is MNHNS and CDR2 SASEGT. V lost 6 bases to trimming and J lost 0 bases; unmatched junction nucleotides: 7. The CDR3 has 16 amino acids.

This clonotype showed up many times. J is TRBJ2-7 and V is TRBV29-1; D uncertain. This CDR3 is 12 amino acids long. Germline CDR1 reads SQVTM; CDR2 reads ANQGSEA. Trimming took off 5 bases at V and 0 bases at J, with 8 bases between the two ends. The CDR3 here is CSVSQDSYEQYF. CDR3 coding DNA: TGCAGCGTTTCCCAGGACTCCTACGAGCAGTACTTC.

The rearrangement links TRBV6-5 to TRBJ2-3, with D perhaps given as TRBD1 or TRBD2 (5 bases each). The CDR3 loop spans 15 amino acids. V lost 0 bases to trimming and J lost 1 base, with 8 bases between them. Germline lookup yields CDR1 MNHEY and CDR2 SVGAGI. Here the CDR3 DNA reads TGTGCCAGCAGTTACTCGACAGCGGGCACAGATACGCAGTATTTT. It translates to CASSYSTAGTDTQYF.

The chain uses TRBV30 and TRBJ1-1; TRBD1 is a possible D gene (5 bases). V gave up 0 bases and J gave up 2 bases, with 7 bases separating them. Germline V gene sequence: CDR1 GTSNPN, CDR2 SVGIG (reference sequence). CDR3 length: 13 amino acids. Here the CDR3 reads CAWSVQVNTEAFF. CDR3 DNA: TGTGCCTGGAGTGTACAGGTCAACACTGAAGCTTTCTTT.